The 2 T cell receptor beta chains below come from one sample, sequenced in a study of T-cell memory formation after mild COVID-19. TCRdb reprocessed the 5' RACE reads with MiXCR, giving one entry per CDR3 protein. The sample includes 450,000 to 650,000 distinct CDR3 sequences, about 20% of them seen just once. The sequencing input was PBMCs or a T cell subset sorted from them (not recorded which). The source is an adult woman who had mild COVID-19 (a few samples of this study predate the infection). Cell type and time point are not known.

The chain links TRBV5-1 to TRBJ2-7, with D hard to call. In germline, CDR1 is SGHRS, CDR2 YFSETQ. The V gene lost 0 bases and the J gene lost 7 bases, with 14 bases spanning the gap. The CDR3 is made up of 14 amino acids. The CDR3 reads CASSLGAEALEQYF. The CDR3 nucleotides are TGCGCCAGCAGCTTGGGGGCAGAAGCTTTGGAGCAGTACTTC.

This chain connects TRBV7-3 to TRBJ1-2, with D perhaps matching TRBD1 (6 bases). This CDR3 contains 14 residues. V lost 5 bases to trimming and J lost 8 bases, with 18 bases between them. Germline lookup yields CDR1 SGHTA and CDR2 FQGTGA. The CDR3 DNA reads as TGTGCCAGCAGCCCTACAGGGACCTATGGAGGCTACACCTTC. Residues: CASSPTGTYGGYTF.